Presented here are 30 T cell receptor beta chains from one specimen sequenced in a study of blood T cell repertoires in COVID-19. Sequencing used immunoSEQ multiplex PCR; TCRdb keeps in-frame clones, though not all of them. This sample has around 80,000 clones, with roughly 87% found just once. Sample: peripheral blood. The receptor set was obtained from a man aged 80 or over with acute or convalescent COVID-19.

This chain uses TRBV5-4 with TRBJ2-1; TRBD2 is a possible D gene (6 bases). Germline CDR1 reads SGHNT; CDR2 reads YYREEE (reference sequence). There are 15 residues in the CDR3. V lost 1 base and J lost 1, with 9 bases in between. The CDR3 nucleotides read TGTGCCAGCAGCTTGTCTGCGGGGTCCTACAATGAGCAGTTCTTC. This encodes CASSLSAGSYNEQFF.

CDR3: CASSLSQVGDTQYF. The DNA of the CDR3 is TGCGCCAGCAGCTTGTCACAGGTTGGAGATACGCAGTATTTT. The V and J genes are TRBV5-1 and TRBJ2-3, with D perhaps matching TRBD1 (5 bases). Germline CDR1 SGHRS, CDR2 YFSETQ. The germline V and J ends were trimmed by 1 base and 5 bases, with 11 bases remaining between them. The length of the CDR3 is 14 residues.

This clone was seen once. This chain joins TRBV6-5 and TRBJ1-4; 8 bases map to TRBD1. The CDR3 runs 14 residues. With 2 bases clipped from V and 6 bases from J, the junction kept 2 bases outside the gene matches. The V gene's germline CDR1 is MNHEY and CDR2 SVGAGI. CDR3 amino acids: CASSYRQGYEKLFF. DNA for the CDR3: TGTGCCAGCAGTTACCGACAGGGGTATGAAAAACTGTTTTTT.

The CDR3: CASSLGFLSGGMDEQFF. CDR3 sequence (DNA): TGTGCCAGCAGCTTAGGGTTTCTTAGCGGGGGGATGGATGAGCAGTTCTTC. The chain has TRBV11-2 and TRBJ2-1, with 10 positions matching TRBD2. The CDR3 has 17 residues. V lost 1 base and J lost 8; bases outside the gene matches: 11. The V gene's germline CDR1 is SGHAT and CDR2 FQNNGV.

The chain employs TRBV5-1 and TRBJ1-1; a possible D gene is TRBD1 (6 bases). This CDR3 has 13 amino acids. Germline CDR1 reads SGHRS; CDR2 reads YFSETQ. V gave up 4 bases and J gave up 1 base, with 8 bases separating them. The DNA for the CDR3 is TGCGCCAGCAGCGCGACAGGGAACACTGAAGCTTTCTTT. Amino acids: CASSATGNTEAFF.

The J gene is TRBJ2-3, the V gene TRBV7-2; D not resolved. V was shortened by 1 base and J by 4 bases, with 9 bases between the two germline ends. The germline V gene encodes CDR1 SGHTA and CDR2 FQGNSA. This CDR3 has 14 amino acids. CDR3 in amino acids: CASSLGLSPDTQYF. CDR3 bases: TGTGCCAGCAGCTTAGGACTCAGCCCAGATACGCAGTATTTT.

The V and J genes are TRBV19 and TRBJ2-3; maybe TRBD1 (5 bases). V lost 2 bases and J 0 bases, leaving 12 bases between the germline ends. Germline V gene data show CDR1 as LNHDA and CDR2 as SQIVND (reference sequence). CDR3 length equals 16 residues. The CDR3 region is CASSIWGPTSTDTQYF. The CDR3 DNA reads TGTGCCAGTAGTATATGGGGCCCAACTAGCACAGATACGCAGTATTTT.

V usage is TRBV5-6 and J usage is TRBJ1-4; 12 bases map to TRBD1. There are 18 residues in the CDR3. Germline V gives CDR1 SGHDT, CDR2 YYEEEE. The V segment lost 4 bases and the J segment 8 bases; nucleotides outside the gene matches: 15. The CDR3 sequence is CASSLRSGDRGRREKLFF. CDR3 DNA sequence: TGTGCCAGCAGCCTACGATCTGGGGACAGGGGGCGACGGGAAAAACTGTTTTTT.

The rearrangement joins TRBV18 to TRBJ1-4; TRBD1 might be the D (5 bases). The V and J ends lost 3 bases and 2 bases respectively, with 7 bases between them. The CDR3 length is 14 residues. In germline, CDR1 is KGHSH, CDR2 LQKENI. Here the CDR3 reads CASSPGGTNEKLFF. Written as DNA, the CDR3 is TGTGCCAGCTCACCGGGGGGGACTAATGAAAAACTGTTTTTT.

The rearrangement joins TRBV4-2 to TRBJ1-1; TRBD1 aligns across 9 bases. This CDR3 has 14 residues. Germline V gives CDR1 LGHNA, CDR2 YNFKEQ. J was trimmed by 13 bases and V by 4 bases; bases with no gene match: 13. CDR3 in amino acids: CASSPTGGSPKLFF. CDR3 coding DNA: TGTGCCAGCAGCCCAACAGGGGGCTCTCCCAAGCTTTTCTTT.

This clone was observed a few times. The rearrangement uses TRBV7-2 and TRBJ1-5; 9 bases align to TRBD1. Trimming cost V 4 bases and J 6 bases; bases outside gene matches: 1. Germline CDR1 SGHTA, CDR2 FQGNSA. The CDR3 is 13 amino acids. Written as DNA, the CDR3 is TGTGCCAGCAGCTCACAGGGGGCTCAGCCCCAGCATTTT. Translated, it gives CASSSQGAQPQHF.

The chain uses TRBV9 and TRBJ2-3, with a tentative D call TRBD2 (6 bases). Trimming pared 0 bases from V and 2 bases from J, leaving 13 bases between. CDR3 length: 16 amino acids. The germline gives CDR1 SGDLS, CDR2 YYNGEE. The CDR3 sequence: CASSVVSSGYTDTQYF. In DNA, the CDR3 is TGTGCCAGCAGCGTAGTTAGTAGCGGATACACAGATACGCAGTATTTT.

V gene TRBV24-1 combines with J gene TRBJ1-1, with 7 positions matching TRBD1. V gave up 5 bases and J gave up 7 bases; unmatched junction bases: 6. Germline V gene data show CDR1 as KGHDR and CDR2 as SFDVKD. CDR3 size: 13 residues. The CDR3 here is CATSGGQTGEAFF. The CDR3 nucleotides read TGTGCCACCAGTGGGGGACAGACGGGTGAAGCTTTCTTT.

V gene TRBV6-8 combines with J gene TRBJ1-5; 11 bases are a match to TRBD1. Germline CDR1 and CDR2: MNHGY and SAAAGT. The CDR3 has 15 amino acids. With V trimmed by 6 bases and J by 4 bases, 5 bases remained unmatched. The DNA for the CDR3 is TGTGCCAGCAGCTCGGGACAGGGGGGGAATCAGCCCCAGCATTTT. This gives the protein CASSSGQGGNQPQHF.

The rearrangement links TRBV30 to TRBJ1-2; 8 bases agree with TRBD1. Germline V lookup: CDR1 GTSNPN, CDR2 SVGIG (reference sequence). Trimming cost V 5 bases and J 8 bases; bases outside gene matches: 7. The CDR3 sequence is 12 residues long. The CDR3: CAWGPSGGGYTF. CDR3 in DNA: TGTGCCTGGGGCCCCTCAGGGGGCGGCTACACCTTC.

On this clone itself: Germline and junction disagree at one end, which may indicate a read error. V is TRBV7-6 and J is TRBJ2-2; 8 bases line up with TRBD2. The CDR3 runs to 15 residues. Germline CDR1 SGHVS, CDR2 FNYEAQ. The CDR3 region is CASSVAGPNTGELFF. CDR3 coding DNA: TGTGCCAGCAGCGTAGCGGGGCCGAACACCGGGGAGCTGTTTTTT.

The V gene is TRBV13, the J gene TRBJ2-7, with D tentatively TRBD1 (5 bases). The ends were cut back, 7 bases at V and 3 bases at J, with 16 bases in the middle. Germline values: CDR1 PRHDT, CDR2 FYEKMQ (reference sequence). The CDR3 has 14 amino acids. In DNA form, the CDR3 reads TGTGCCAGCAATCTCCGGCACGGACACTACGAGCAGTACTTC. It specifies CASNLRHGHYEQYF.

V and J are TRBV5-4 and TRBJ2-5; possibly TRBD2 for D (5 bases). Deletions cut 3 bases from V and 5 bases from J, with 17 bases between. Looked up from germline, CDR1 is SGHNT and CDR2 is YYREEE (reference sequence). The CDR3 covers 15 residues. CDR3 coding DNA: TGTGCCAGCAGCTCTGACTATCAGACGGGGGAGACCCAGTACTTC. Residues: CASSSDYQTGETQYF.

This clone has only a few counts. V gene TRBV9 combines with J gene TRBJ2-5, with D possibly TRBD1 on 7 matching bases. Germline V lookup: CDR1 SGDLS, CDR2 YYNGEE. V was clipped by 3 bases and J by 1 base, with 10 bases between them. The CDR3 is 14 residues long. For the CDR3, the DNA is TGTGCCAGCAGCGGGCGGGACAGCCAAGAGACCCAGTACTTC. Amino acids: CASSGRDSQETQYF. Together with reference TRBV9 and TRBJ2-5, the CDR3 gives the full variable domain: DSGVTQTPKHLITATGQRVTLRCSPRSGDLSVYWYQQSLDQGLQFLIQYYNGEERAKGNILERFSAQQFPDLHSELNLSSLELGDSALYFCASSGRDSQETQYFGPGTRLLVL.

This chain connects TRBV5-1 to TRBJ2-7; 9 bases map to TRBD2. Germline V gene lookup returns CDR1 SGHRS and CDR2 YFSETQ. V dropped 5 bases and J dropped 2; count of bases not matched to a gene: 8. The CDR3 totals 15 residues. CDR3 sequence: CASRVLSGGPYEQYF. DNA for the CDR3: TGCGCCAGCAGAGTGTTGAGCGGGGGGCCCTACGAGCAGTACTTC.

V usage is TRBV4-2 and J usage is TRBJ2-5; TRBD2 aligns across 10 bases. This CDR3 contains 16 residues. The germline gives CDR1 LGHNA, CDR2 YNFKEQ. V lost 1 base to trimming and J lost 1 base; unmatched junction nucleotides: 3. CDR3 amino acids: CASSQGLAGGQETQYF. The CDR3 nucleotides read TGTGCCAGCAGCCAAGGGTTAGCGGGGGGCCAAGAGACCCAGTACTTC.

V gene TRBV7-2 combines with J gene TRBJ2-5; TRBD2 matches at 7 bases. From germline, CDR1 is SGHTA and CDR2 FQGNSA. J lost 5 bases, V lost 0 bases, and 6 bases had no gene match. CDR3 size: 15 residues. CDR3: CASSLAREGGETQYF. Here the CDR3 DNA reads TGTGCCAGCAGCTTAGCGCGTGAGGGAGGGGAGACCCAGTACTTC.

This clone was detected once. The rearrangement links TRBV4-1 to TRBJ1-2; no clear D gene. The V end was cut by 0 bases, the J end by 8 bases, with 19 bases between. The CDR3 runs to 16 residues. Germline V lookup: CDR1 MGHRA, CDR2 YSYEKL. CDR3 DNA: TGCGCCAGCAGCCAAGATGACGCTACCTTCACTAAGGGCTACACCTTC. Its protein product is CASSQDDATFTKGYTF.

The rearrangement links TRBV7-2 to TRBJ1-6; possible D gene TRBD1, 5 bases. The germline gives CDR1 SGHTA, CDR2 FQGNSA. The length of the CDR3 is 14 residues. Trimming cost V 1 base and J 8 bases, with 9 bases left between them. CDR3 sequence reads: CASSLDGGDSPLHF. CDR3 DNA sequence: TGTGCCAGCAGCTTAGACGGAGGGGATTCACCCCTCCACTTT.

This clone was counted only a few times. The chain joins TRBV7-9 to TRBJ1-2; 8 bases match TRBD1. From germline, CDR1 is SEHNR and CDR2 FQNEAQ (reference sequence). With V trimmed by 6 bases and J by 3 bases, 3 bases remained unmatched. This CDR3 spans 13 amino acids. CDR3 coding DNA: TGTGCCAGCAGTTCGGGACAGGACTATGGCTACACCTTC. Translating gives CASSSGQDYGYTF.

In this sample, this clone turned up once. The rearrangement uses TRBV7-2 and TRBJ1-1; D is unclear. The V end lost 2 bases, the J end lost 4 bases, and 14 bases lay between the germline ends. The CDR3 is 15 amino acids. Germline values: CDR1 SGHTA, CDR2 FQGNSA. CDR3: CASSLLTLLSTEAFF. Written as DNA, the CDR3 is TGTGCCAGCAGCTTATTAACCCTCCTGAGCACTGAAGCTTTCTTT.

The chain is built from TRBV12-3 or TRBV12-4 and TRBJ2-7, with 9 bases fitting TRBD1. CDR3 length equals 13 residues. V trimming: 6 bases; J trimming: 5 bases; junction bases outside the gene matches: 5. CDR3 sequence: CASSRGQGHEQYF. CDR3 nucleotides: TGTGCCAGCAGCCGCGGACAGGGGCACGAGCAGTACTTC.

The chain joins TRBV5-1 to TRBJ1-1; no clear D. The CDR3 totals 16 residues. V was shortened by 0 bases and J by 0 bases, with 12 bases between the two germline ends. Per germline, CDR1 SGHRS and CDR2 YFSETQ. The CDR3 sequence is CASSLVAELLNTEAFF. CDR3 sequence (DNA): TGCGCCAGCAGCTTGGTCGCAGAACTACTGAACACTGAAGCTTTCTTT.

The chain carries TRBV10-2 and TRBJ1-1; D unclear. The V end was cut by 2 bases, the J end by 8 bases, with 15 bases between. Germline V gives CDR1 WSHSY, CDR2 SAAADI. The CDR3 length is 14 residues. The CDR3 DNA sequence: TGCGCCAGCAGTGAGGGGGTAGCGGGCCGGGAAGCTTTCTTT. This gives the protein CASSEGVAGREAFF.

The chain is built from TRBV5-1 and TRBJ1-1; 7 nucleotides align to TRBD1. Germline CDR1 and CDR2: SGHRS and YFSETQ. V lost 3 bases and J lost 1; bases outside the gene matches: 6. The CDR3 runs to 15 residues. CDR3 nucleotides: TGCGCCAGCAGCTCGACAGGGAATGGGAACACTGAAGCTTTCTTT. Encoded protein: CASSSTGNGNTEAFF.